This T cell receptor beta chain was observed in a study of technical replicates of blood from several donors. The CDR3 runs to 15 residues. Trimming at V came to 6 bases and at J to 2 bases, leaving 10 bases not matched to a gene. In germline, CDR1 is MNHEY, CDR2 SVGAGI. Some clones are missing from TCRdb's copy, which holds only in-frame ones; the method was immunoSEQ multiplex PCR. The sample records tens of thousands of clones, approximately 94% being singletons. This sequence joins TRBV6-5 and TRBJ2-7, with 7 bases matching TRBD1. The specimen sequenced was T cells isolated from PBMCs. This TCR came from a human donor in good health. The CDR3 coding sequence is TGTGCCAGCAGGGGACCCCCAGGGACAGCCTACGAGCAGTACTTC. Translation gives CASRGPPGTAYEQYF.